The 3 T cell receptor beta chains listed next were all sequenced from one sample in a study of patients and donors after allogeneic stem cell transplantation (dated by TCRdb to 2020 to 2022). Library generation was performed with RT-PCR. This sample was sequenced with a NextSeq 550. Using fastp at Q25 and MiXCR, TCRdb reprocessed the public reads and kept productive beta chains. Each entry is one CDR3 protein sequence, shown with its most common DNA and genes. Counted in this sample were roughly 960,000 distinct CDR3 sequences; roughly 18% of them appeared once. The ten largest clones add up to roughly 6% of the sample. The sample consisted of blood, either unsorted or a sorted T cell fraction (not recorded which). Receptors originate from a human donor who was either an allogeneic HSCT recipient or a stem cell or donor lymphocyte infusion donor (not recorded which). It is not recorded whose cells these are; they may come from a transplant donor.

This chain joins TRBV27 and TRBJ2-3, with a possible D match to TRBD2 (6 bases). V gave up 7 bases and J gave up 4 bases, with 15 bases separating them. Germline V CDR1 and CDR2: MNHEY, SMNVEV (reference sequence). This CDR3 has 14 amino acids. The CDR3 region is CASTAGRSADTQYF. Here the CDR3 DNA reads TGTGCCAGCACCGCGGGACGATCGGCAGATACGCAGTATTTT.

Here the CDR3 reads CASLPSQKGQTQYF. The CDR3 DNA reads as TGTGCCAGCCTGCCGTCCCAGAAGGGACAGACCCAGTACTTC. The V gene is TRBV12-3 or TRBV12-4, the J gene TRBJ2-5; either TRBD1 or TRBD2 may supply D (5 bases each). The CDR3 extends over 14 amino acids. With 8 bases removed from V and 6 bases from J, the gap between germline ends came to 19 bases.

The chain employs TRBV11-2 and TRBJ2-7; D gene unclear. The CDR3 has 15 residues. V lost 5 bases to trimming and J lost 3 bases, with 17 bases between them. CDR1 and CDR2 from the germline V gene are SGHAT and FQNNGV. In DNA, the CDR3 is TGTGCCAGCAGCAGTCTCACCGGTATCGGCTACGAGCAGTACTTC. Translated, it gives CASSSLTGIGYEQYF.